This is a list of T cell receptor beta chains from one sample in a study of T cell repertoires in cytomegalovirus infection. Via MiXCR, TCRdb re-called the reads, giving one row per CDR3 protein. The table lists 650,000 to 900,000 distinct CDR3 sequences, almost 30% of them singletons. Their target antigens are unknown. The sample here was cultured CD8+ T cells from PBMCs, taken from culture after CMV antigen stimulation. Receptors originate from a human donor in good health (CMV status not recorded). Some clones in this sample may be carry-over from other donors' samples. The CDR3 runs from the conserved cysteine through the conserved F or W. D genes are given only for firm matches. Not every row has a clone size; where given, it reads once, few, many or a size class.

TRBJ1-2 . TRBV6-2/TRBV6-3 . TGTGCCAGCACCGACACGGAAGATCACTATGGCTACACCTTC CASTDTEDHYGYTF
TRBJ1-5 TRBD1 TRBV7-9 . TGTGCCAGCACCGGACAGGGCGCCAATCAGCCCCAGCATTTT CASTGQGANQPQHF
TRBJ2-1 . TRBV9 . TGTGCCAGCAGCGCCCGGGGAGACTACAACAATGAGCAGTTCTTC CASSARGDYNNEQFF
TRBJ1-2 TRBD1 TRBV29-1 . TGCAGCGTTGGGACAGGGAGAGACTATGGCTACACCTTC CSVGTGRDYGYTF
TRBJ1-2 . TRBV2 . TGTGCCAGCAGTGAGGGCAGTTGGAATGGCTACACCTTC CASSEGSWNGYTF
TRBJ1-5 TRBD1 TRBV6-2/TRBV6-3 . TGTGCCAGCACCACCCCCGTTAGGGGGCGGCAGCCCCAGCATTTT CASTTPVRGRQPQHF
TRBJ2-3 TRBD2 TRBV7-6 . TGTGCCAGCAGCTGGACTAGCGGGGGGATCCCGGGGACAGATACGCAGTATTTT CASSWTSGGIPGTDTQYF
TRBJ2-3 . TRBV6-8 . TGTGCCAGCAGTTACTGGTCGGGCGCAGATACGCAGTATTTT CASSYWSGADTQYF
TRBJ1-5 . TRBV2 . TGTGCCAGCAGTGAATTCGGCAATAGCAATCAGCCCCAGCATTTT CASSEFGNSNQPQHF
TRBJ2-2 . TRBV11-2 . TGTGCCAGCACCCAACAGGGCCCCAACACCGGGGAGCTGTTTTTT CASTQQGPNTGELFF
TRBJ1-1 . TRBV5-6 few TGTGCCAGCAGCCCGGACAGTCTCGGCACTGAAGCTTTCTTT CASSPDSLGTEAFF
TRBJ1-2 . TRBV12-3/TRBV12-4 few TGTGCCAGCAGGGCAGGGGTGGGGACTTCGGTCGACACCTTC CASRAGVGTSVDTF
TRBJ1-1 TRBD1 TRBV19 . TGTGCCAGTAGTATAACCCGGGACAGGCGGCCCGAAGCTTTCTTT CASSITRDRRPEAFF
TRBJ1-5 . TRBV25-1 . TGTGCCAGCAGAGGCGGGACAAATCAGCCCCAGCATTTT CASRGGTNQPQHF
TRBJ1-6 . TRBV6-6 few TGTGCCAGCACCCTCCGGGCTAGCTCCTATAATTCACCCCTCCACTTT CASTLRASSYNSPLHF
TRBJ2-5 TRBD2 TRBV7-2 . TGTGCCAGCAGCTTAGCGCCATCTAGCGGGGGGGCTTTGGAGACCCAGTACTTC CASSLAPSSGGALETQYF
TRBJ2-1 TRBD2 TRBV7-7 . TGTGCTAGCAGCGGAGGGGGATCTAGCGGGGGGCCTCGACCATACAATGAGCAGTTCTTC CASSGGGSSGGPRPYNEQFF
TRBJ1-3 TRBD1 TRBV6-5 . TGTGCCAGCAGTTACCGACAGGGTTCTGGAAACACCATATATTTT CASSYRQGSGNTIYF
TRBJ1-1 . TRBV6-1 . TGTGCCAGCAGCGCAGATTTTACAGGGCACACTGAAGCTTTCTTT CASSADFTGHTEAFF
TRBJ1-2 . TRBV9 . TGTGCCAGCAGCGTAGCTATCTCAGTTAACTATGGCTACACCTTC CASSVAISVNYGYTF
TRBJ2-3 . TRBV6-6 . TGTGCCAGCAGTGCTCGGGGGGCCCTAGATACGCAGTATTTT CASSARGALDTQYF
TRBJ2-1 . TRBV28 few TGTGCCAGCAGTCTCATCCTTTACAATGAGCAGTTCTTC CASSLILYNEQFF
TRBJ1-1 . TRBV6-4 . TGTGCCAGCAGTGACTCGGGCAGCCCGAACACTGAAGCTTTCTTT CASSDSGSPNTEAFF
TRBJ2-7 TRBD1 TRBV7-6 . TGTGCTAGCAGCTTAATGACAGGGTGCTCCTACGAGCAGTACTTC CASSLMTGCSYEQYF
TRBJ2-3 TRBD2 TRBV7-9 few TGTGCCAGCAGTCACTATCTAGCGGGGGGGCCTAGAACAGATACGCAGTATTTT CASSHYLAGGPRTDTQYF
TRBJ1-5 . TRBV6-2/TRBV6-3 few TGTGCCAGCAGAGACTTCCATCAGCCCCAGCATTTT CASRDFHQPQHF
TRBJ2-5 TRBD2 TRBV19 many TGTGCCACCGCCTTCGGCGGGGGAGAAGAGACCCAGTACTTC CATAFGGGEETQYF
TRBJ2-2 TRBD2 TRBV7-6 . TGTGCCAGCAGCTTAAGTCTCGCGGGGGGGACCGGGGAGCTGTTTTTT CASSLSLAGGTGELFF
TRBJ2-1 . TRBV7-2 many TGTGCCAGCAGCGTATCTAGTGTAGAGCAGTTCTTC CASSVSSVEQFF
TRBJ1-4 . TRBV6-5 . TGTGCCAGCAGTTACTCAGGGGCAGATGGTGAAAAACTGTTTTTT CASSYSGADGEKLFF
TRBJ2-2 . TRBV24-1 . TGTGCCACCAGTGACCCCAGGGGAGCCGGGGAGCTGTTTTTT CATSDPRGAGELFF
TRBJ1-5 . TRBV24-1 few TGTGCCACCAGTGAACAGGGCCGCAATCAGCCCCAGCATTTT CATSEQGRNQPQHF
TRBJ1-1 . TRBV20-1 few TGCAGTGCCGAGGGACGGGCGAACACTGAAGCTTTCTTT CSAEGRANTEAFF
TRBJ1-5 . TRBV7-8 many TGTGCCAGCAGCCCGAGACAAATTGGGAACAATCAGCCCCAGCATTTT CASSPRQIGNNQPQHF
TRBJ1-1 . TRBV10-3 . TGTGCCATCAGCTTATACTTCCAGGAGGGGCGAGGGAACACTGAAGCTTTCTTT CAISLYFQEGRGNTEAFF
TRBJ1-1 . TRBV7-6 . TGTGCCAGCAGCAATGGACTCCGTGGGGGACCGGAGGGGATGAACACTGAAGCTTTCTTT CASSNGLRGGPEGMNTEAFF
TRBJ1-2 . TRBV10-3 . TGTGCCATCAGTGAATCCAGGGATATGGGCTATGGCTACACCTTC CAISESRDMGYGYTF
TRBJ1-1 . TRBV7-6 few TGTGCCAGCAGCTTAGGGGGAAGCGGGTTTTCAGACACTGAAGCTTTCTTT CASSLGGSGFSDTEAFF
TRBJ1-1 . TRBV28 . TGTGCCAGCAGTCCAGGAGATATACCCTCTATGAACACTGAAGCTTTCTTT CASSPGDIPSMNTEAFF
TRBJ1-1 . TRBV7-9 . TGTGCCAGCAGCTTAGTGGGGTCAGGGTACACTGAAGCTTTCTTT CASSLVGSGYTEAFF
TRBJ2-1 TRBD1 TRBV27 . TGTGCCAGCACCTCGGGGACAGGGAACTTCAATGAGCAGTTCTTC CASTSGTGNFNEQFF
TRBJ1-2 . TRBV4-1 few TGCGCCAGCAGCCAAGGCTGGCAGGGAATTGGCGGCTACACCTTC CASSQGWQGIGGYTF
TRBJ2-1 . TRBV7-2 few TGTGCCAGCACCGACCATAGCTCCTACAATGAGCAGTTCTTC CASTDHSSYNEQFF
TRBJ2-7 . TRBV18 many TGTGCCAGCTCGCCCGAGTTAAGCGAGCAGTACTTC CASSPELSEQYF
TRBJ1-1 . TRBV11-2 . TGTGCCAGCAGCCCAGAGTCTGGGATGGGAGTTGGGTCTGAAGCTTTCTTT CASSPESGMGVGSEAFF
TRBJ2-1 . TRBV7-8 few TGTGCCAGCAGCCCGTCGCTGCGGGGATCCAATGAGCAGTTCTTC CASSPSLRGSNEQFF
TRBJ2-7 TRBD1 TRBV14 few TGTGCCAGCAGCCTTTTAAAGACAGGGCCCTACGAGCAGTACTTC CASSLLKTGPYEQYF
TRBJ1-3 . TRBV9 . TGTGCCAGCAGCGTAGAAAAGGCTCCAGGTGGAAACACCATATATTTT CASSVEKAPGGNTIYF
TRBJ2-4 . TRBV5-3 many TGTGCCAGAAGCTTGATCGGTGGAAACATTCAGTACTTC CARSLIGGNIQYF
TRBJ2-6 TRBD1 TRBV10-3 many TGTGCCATCAGTTATGCGCCCCCGGGACAGGGGGCGCTCAGCTCTGGGGCCAACGTCCTGACTTTC CAISYAPPGQGALSSGANVLTF
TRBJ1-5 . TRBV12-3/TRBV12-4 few TGTGCCAGCAGTTGGGGGGCCGAGCTCAATCAGCCCCAGCATTTT CASSWGAELNQPQHF
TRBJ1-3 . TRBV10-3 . TGTGCCATCAGCGAGGGAACCGCCTCCGAGTACACCATATATTTT CAISEGTASEYTIYF
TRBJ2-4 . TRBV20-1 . TGCAGTGCTAAGGACTATGTCGTAGCCAAAAACATTCAGTACTTC CSAKDYVVAKNIQYF
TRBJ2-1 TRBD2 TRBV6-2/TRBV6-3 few TGTGCCAGCAGTGCACTACTAGCGGTAGGGATAGGTGAGCAGTTCTTC CASSALLAVGIGEQFF
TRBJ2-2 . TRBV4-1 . TGCGCCAGCAGCCAAAGAGCAGTCGGGACCGGGGAGCTGTTTTTT CASSQRAVGTGELFF
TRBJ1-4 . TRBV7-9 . TGTGCCAGCAGCTTAGGTGCTTACTCAACTAATGAAAAACTGTTTTTT CASSLGAYSTNEKLFF
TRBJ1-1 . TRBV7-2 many TGTGCCAGCATCCTAAGCGGAACTGAAGCTTTCTTT CASILSGTEAFF
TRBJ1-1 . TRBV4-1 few TGCGCCAGCAGCCAAGATTCGGGGATGACTGAAGCTTTCTTT CASSQDSGMTEAFF
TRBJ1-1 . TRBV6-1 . TGTGCCAGCAGTTATACAGGGAGCTTGGAAGCTTTCTTT CASSYTGSLEAFF